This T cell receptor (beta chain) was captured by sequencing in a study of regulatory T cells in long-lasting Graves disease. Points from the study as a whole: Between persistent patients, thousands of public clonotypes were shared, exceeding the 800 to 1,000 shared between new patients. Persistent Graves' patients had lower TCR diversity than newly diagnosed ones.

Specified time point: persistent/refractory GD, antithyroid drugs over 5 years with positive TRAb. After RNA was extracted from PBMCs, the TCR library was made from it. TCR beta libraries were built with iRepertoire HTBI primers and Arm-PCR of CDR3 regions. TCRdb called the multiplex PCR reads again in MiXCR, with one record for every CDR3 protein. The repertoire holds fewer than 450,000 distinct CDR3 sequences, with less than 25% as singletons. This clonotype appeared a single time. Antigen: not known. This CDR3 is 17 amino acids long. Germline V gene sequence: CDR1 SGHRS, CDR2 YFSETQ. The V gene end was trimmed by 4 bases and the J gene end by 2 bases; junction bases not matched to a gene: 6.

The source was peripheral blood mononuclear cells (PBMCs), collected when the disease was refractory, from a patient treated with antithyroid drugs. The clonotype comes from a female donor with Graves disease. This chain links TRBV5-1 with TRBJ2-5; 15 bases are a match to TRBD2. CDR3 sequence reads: CASSPGLAGGRQETQYF. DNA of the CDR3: TGCGCCAGCAGCCCGGGACTAGCGGGAGGCCGACAAGAGACCCAGTACTTC.